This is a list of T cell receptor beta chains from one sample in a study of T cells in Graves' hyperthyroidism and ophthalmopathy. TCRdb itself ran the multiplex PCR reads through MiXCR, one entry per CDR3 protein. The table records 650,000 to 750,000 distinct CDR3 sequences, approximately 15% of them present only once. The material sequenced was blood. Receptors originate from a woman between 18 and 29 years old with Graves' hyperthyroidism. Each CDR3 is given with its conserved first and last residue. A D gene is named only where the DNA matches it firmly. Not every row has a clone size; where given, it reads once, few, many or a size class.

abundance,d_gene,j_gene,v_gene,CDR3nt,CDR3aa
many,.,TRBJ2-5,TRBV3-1,TGTGCCAGCAGCCAAGCCGACCAAAAGACCCAGTACTTC,CASSQADQKTQYF
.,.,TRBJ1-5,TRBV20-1,TGCAGTGCTAGACAGAGTGGGAATCAGCCCCAGCATTTT,CSARQSGNQPQHF
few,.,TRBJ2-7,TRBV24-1,TGTGCCACCCCCCCGACCTACGAGCAGTACTTC,CATPPTYEQYF
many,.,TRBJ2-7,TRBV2,TGTGCCAGCAGAGTTAGGGGAGAAGGGTCCTACGAGCAGTACTTC,CASRVRGEGSYEQYF
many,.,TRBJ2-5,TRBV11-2,TGTGCCAGCAGCTTCCGAGGTCCCCAGTACTTC,CASSFRGPQYF
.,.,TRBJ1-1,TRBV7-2,TGTGCCAGCAGCTTATACTTAAGGGTCGGGCCACCAAACACTGAAGCTTTCTTT,CASSLYLRVGPPNTEAFF
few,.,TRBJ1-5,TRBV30,TGTGCCTGGAGTGTACGATCTTGGGGTCATCAGCCCCAGCATTTT,CAWSVRSWGHQPQHF
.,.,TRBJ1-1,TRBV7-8,TGTGCCAGTAGTACCAGAACGGGGACTGAAGCTTTCTTT,CASSTRTGTEAFF
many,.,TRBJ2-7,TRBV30,TGTGCCTGGAGTTACCGGGACCCCGCTTCCGAGCAGTACTTC,CAWSYRDPASEQYF
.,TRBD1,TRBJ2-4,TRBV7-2,TGTGCCAGCAGCTTAGGGACCCACAGGGGGCGAGCCAAAAACATTCAGTACTTC,CASSLGTHRGRAKNIQYF
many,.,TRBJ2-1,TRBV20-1,TGCAGTGCCTCGGGACTCTTCCCACCAGGGCAAAACAATGAGCAGTTCTTC,CSASGLFPPGQNNEQFF
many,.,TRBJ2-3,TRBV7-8,TGTGCCAGCAGCTTAGCGGAACCGGTAGGGGATACGCAGTATTTT,CASSLAEPVGDTQYF
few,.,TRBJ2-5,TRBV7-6,TGTGCCAGCAGCTTAGAGTTAGCAGCCGAGACCCAGTACTTC,CASSLELAAETQYF
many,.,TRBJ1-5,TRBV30,TGTGCCTGGAAAAGTTACGGCAATCAGCCCCAGCATTTT,CAWKSYGNQPQHF
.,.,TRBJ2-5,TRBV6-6,TGTGCCAGCAGTTACTCGACCAGGGAGAAAGAGACCCAGTACTTC,CASSYSTREKETQYF
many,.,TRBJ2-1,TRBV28,TGTGCCAGCAGGACCCCCCTAGCCCCCAATGAGCAGTTCTTC,CASRTPLAPNEQFF